A single sample is the source of the 30 T cell receptor beta chains below, sequenced in a study of T cells in women clearing cervical HPV infection. Measured with immunoSEQ multiplex PCR; TCRdb has only the in-frame clones, and not every one. The listing records 30,000 to 45,000 clones. Sequenced sample: blood buffy coat. The source of these receptors is a woman aged 18-70 years with a cervical HPV16 infection that either progressed to CIN3+ or cleared (not recorded which).

A note on this clone: The read finishes 3 residues shy of the CDR3 end, and the germline J gene is used to complete it. The chain recombines TRBV20-1 with TRBJ2-7, with 7 bases matching TRBD1. The trim removed 1 base at V and 5 bases at J, leaving 17 bases unmatched. The germline gives CDR1 DFQATT, CDR2 SNEGSKA (reference sequence). The CDR3 is 17 residues long. Incomplete CDR3 DNA: TGCAGTGCTAGAGCCAGCCCATTACGAGACAGGGCTCACGAG. It yields the protein CSARASPLRDRAHE. Given in full, the CDR3 is CSARASPLRDRAHEQYF.

Comment on this clone: The read gets to within 3 residues of the CDR3 end, and the germline J gene fills in the rest. The rearrangement links TRBV6-1 to TRBJ2-7, with D possibly TRBD1 on 6 matching bases. In germline, CDR1 is MNHNS, CDR2 SASEGT. The CDR3 extends over 14 amino acids. Trimming removed 2 bases from V and 2 bases from J, with 10 bases in between. Incomplete CDR3 DNA: TGTGCCAGCAGTGAATGGACAGATGCCTACGAG. It encodes CASSEWTDAYE. The full-length CDR3 reads as CASSEWTDAYEQYF.

Comment on this clone: Read sequence stops 3 residues before the CDR3 end, and the germline J gene provides the missing end. This rearrangement joins TRBV4-1 to TRBJ2-2, with D perhaps TRBD2 (7 bases). V lost 2 bases and J 5 bases, leaving 9 bases between the germline ends. The CDR3 length is 14 residues. The V gene's germline CDR1 is MGHRA and CDR2 YSYEKL. The sequenced CDR3 bases are TGCGCCAGCAGCCAAAAGGGGGGGACCGGGGAG. This translates into CASSQKGGTGE. The entire CDR3 protein is CASSQKGGTGELFF.

Note on this clone: Coverage ceases 3 residues before the CDR3 finishes, and the germline J gene fills in the end. This chain joins TRBV20-1 and TRBJ2-3; 10 positions match TRBD2. The CDR3 is 15 residues long. Per the germline V gene, CDR1 is DFQATT and CDR2 is SNEGSKA (reference sequence). Trimming at V came to 4 bases and at J to 5 bases, leaving 9 bases not matched to a gene. The CDR3 DNA, read in part, is TGCAGTGCTACGAGGAGCGGGGGGGCCGGAGATACG. Translated, it gives CSATRSGGAGDT. The entire CDR3 protein is CSATRSGGAGDTQYF.

Comment on this clone: The CDR3 end lies 3 residues beyond the end of the read and is filled in from the germline J gene. The chain carries TRBV7-2 and TRBJ2-2; D gene unclear. Trimming removed 1 base at V and 4 bases at J, with 7 bases between. CDR1 and CDR2 from the germline V gene are SGHTA and FQGNSA. This CDR3 has 14 residues. CDR3 residues: CASSLGLRTGELFF. The CDR3 bases that were read are TGTGCCAGCAGCTTAGGCCTGCGCACCGGGGAG.

A note on this clone: The CDR3 end falls 3 residues outside the read, so it is completed with the germline J gene. V gene TRBV11-1 combines with J gene TRBJ1-2; 9 nucleotides line up with TRBD1. The J segment lost 4 bases and the V segment lost 5 bases, leaving 8 bases of the junction unmatched. The germline V gene encodes CDR1 SGHAT and CDR2 FQDESV (reference sequence). The length of the CDR3 is 15 residues. Incomplete CDR3 DNA: TGTGCCAGCAGCCCCCGGGACAGGGCCTTCTATGGC. Its translation: CASSPRDRAFYG. The complete CDR3 sequence is CASSPRDRAFYGYTF.

As for this clone: The CDR3 goes on 3 residues after the read ends, and that part is filled in from the germline J gene. The V call is TRBV6-2 or TRBV6-3, the J call TRBJ2-4; tentatively, D is TRBD2 (5 bases). Germline V gene lookup returns CDR1 MNHEY and CDR2 SVGEGT. The CDR3 spans 11 residues. The CDR3 bases that were read are TGTGCCAGCAAGCGGCTTCGAAGT. This translates into CASKRLRS. The whole CDR3 protein reads CASKRLRSQYF.

As to this clone: The CDR3 extends 3 residues past the end of the read, so its final part is completed from the germline J gene. The genes are TRBV20-1 and TRBJ1-6; 10 positions agree with TRBD1. Germline V gives CDR1 DFQATT, CDR2 SNEGSKA (reference sequence). CDR3 length equals 15 residues. The junction had 9 bases not matched to a gene; V was cut back by 4 bases and J by 9 bases. Here the CDR3 reads CSATTTGGLSSPLHF. CDR3 DNA (partial): TGCAGTGCTACCACGACAGGGGGCCTCAGTTCACCC.

Regarding this clone: The observed sequence ends 3 residues before the CDR3 terminus, with the missing tail filled in from the germline J gene. This chain uses TRBV6-2 or TRBV6-3 with TRBJ2-7; 9 nucleotides match TRBD1. With 5 bases clipped from V and 0 bases from J, the junction kept 8 bases outside the gene matches. CDR3 length: 16 residues. The germline V gene has CDR1 MNHEY and CDR2 SVGEGT. The CDR3 spells CASSKEGQGHSYEQYF. CDR3 DNA (partial): TGTGCCAGCAGTAAAGAGGGACAGGGCCACTCCTACGAG.

The CDR3 DNA, read in part, is TGTGCCAGCAGTTCCTCGGTGAGAGGCACCCAATCCTACGAG. The encoded protein is CASSSSVRGTQSYE. The full-length CDR3 reads as CASSSSVRGTQSYEQYF. The genes are TRBV6-2 or TRBV6-3 and TRBJ2-7, with no clear D. The read terminates 3 residues ahead of where the CDR3 ends, so the germline J gene completes it. The germline V gene has CDR1 MNHEY and CDR2 SVGEGT. Trimming removed 4 bases at V and 1 base at J, with 20 bases between. The CDR3 is made up of 17 amino acids.

A word on this clone: Its ends do not fully match the called genes, so a read error is possible. The missing CDR3 end, 3 residues past where the read stops, is filled in from the germline J gene. This sequence joins TRBV7-7 and TRBJ2-1; TRBD2 might be the D (6 bases). CDR1 and CDR2 (germline): SSHAT, FNYEAQ (reference sequence). The CDR3 has 13 residues. The CDR3 DNA, read in part, is TGTGCTAGCAGCTTAACGCAGGGAGGTGAG. Translated, it gives CASSLTQGGE. The full CDR3 sequence reads CASSLTQGGEQFF.

Points on this clone: The DNA ends 3 residues before the CDR3 does, and the rest of the CDR3 is filled in from the germline J gene. The rearrangement links TRBV20-1 to TRBJ2-2; D not certain. Germline CDR1 reads DFQATT; CDR2 reads SNEGSKA (reference sequence). This CDR3 comprises 14 residues. V lost 2 bases and J lost 1, with 8 bases in between. Incomplete CDR3 DNA: TGCAGTGCTAGACCCGGGTTGAACACCGGGGAG. It translates to CSARPGLNTGE. The full CDR3 reads CSARPGLNTGELFF.

A note on this clone: The sequenced fragment ends 3 residues before the CDR3 boundary, so the rest is inferred from the germline J gene. This rearrangement joins TRBV20-1 to TRBJ2-1; the match to TRBD2 covers 16 bases. The V segment lost 5 bases and the J segment 8 bases; nucleotides outside the gene matches: 18. This CDR3 has 19 residues. CDR1 and CDR2 from the germline V gene are DFQATT and SNEGSKA (reference sequence). CDR3 DNA, as far as it was read: TGCAGTGCTGCACCGCCGGGACTAGCGGGGGGGCTTATGGGGGATGAG. The encoded protein is CSAAPPGLAGGLMGDE. The CDR3 as a whole reads CSAAPPGLAGGLMGDEQFF.

In the case of this clone: The read terminates 3 residues ahead of where the CDR3 ends, so the germline J gene completes it. The V call is TRBV5-1, the J call TRBJ2-3; 11 bases align to TRBD2. Germline V lookup: CDR1 SGHRS, CDR2 YFSETQ. This CDR3 spans 16 amino acids. The DNA read from the CDR3 is TGCGCCAGCAGCGAACTACTAGCGGGGGTTTGGGAGACG. Translating it yields CASSELLAGVWET. The whole CDR3 reads CASSELLAGVWETQYF. The full variable domain, completed using reference TRBV5-1 and TRBJ2-3, is KAGVTQTPRYLIKTRGQQVTLSCSPISGHRSVSWYQQTPGQGLQFLFEYFSETQRNKGNFPGRFSGRQFSNSRSEMNVSTLELGDSALYLCASSELLAGVWETQYFGPGTRLTVL.

As regards this clone: Read coverage stops 3 residues before the CDR3 terminus; the germline J gene supplies the remainder. The chain employs TRBV28 and TRBJ2-3; 7 positions match TRBD2. J lost 1 base, V lost 6 bases, and 10 bases had no gene match. CDR1 and CDR2 from the germline V gene are MDHEN and SYDVKM. The CDR3 length is 16 residues. The sequenced CDR3 bases are TGTGCCAGCAGCAGCCTAGAGCGGGGCCGCACAGATACG. Protein product: CASSSLERGRTDT. The CDR3, in full, reads CASSSLERGRTDTQYF.

On this clone itself: The missing CDR3 end, 3 residues past where the read stops, is filled in from the germline J gene. V usage is TRBV30 and J usage is TRBJ2-7; tentative D call: TRBD2 (7 bases). This CDR3 region has 12 residues. V dropped 3 bases and J dropped 6 bases, with 12 bases sitting between them. The germline gives CDR1 GTSNPN, CDR2 SVGIG (reference sequence). CDR3 region: CAWSPGEGEQYF. The sequenced CDR3 bases are TGTGCCTGGAGCCCAGGGGAGGGCGAG.

As for this clone: The sequenced fragment ends 3 residues before the CDR3 boundary, so the rest is inferred from the germline J gene. The J gene is TRBJ1-6, the V gene TRBV20-1, with D maybe TRBD1 (6 bases). Looked up from germline, CDR1 is DFQATT and CDR2 is SNEGSKA (reference sequence). The CDR3 contains 14 residues. Trimming removed 3 bases at V and 8 bases at J, with 14 bases between. The chain's CDR3 is CSASRGGSYSPLHF. The DNA read from the CDR3 is TGCAGTGCTAGTAGAGGGGGTTCTTATTCACCC.

CDR3 region: CASSTWTGSTGELFF. The covered CDR3 bases are TGTGCCAGCAGCACGTGGACAGGTTCGACCGGGGAG. The chain joins TRBV9 to TRBJ2-2; 7 bases are a match to TRBD1. The CDR3 goes on 3 residues after the read ends, and that part is filled in from the germline J gene. With V trimmed by 4 bases and J by 5 bases, 8 bases remained unmatched. The CDR3 is made up of 15 amino acids. Germline-derived CDR1 and CDR2 are SGDLS and YYNGEE.

This CDR3 is CASSLLAGATTDTQYF. Partial CDR3 DNA: TGTGCCAGCAGCCTACTAGCGGGGGCCACCACAGATACC. This rearrangement joins TRBV2 to TRBJ2-5, with 11 bases lining up with TRBD2. The read terminates 3 residues ahead of where the CDR3 ends, so the germline J gene completes it. This CDR3 has 16 amino acids. The germline V gene encodes CDR1 SNHLY and CDR2 FYNNEI. The full variable domain, with the rest looked up from reference TRBV2 and TRBJ2-5, is EPEVTQTPSHQVTQMGQEVILRCVPISNHLYFYWYRQILGQKVEFLVSFYNNEISEKSEIFDDQFSVERPDGSNFTLKIRSTKLEDSAMYFCASSLLAGATTDTQYFGPGTRLLVL.

In the case of this clone: The read terminates 3 residues before the CDR3 end, so the remaining end is supplied by the germline J gene. The chain joins TRBV28 to TRBJ2-7; maybe TRBD1 (6 bases). The germline CDR1 and CDR2 sequences are MDHEN and SYDVKM. The CDR3 is 14 amino acids. Trimming stripped 8 bases from V and 0 bases from J, with 14 bases between. The sequenced CDR3 bases are TGTGCCAGCGTGGGGACAACCACCTCCTACGAG. Translated, it gives CASVGTTTSYE. The entire CDR3 sequence reads CASVGTTTSYEQYF.

Remarks on this clone: The CDR3 end lies 3 residues beyond the end of the read and is filled in from the germline J gene. J is TRBJ2-7 and V is TRBV7-8; D call uncertain. Per germline, CDR1 SGHVS and CDR2 FQNEAQ. Trimming cost V 1 base and J 2 bases, with 9 bases left between them. There are 14 residues in the CDR3. The CDR3 here is CASSLGPTAYEQYF. CDR3 DNA, as far as it was read: TGTGCCAGCAGCTTAGGGCCCACCGCCTACGAG.

For this clone: The read ends 3 residues shy of where the CDR3 ends; the end is completed using the germline J gene. The chain uses TRBV28 and TRBJ2-5, with 9 nucleotides matching TRBD2. Unmatched junction bases numbered 10, after V lost 6 bases and J lost 5 bases. There are 15 residues in the CDR3. Germline CDR1 and CDR2: MDHEN and SYDVKM. The chain's CDR3 is CASSPAGGVWETQYF. The sequenced part of the CDR3 DNA is TGTGCCAGCAGCCCCGCGGGGGGGGTCTGGGAGACC.

Note on this clone: The CDR3 is cut off 3 residues early in the read; its end comes from the germline J gene. The chain employs TRBV7-9 and TRBJ2-7, with TRBD1 matching 10 bases. The V gene's germline CDR1 is SEHNR and CDR2 FQNEAQ (reference sequence). J gave up 5 bases and V 5 bases, and 9 bases lay outside the gene matches. There are 15 residues in the CDR3. CDR3 residues: CASSIQGQGTHEQYF. The DNA read from the CDR3 is TGTGCCAGCAGCATCCAGGGACAGGGGACCCACGAG.

For this clone: Read sequence stops 3 residues before the CDR3 end, and the germline J gene provides the missing end. The chain uses TRBV7-9 and TRBJ2-4; unclear D gene. This CDR3 has 11 amino acids. The germline V gene has CDR1 SEHNR and CDR2 FQNEAQ (reference sequence). The CDR3 spells CASASNYGQYF. The part of the CDR3 DNA that was read is TGTGCCAGTGCGTCAAACTATGGT.

About this clone: The missing CDR3 end, 3 residues past where the read stops, is filled in from the germline J gene. The chain combines TRBV7-6 with TRBJ1-4; 11 nucleotides align to TRBD1. After removal of 4 bases from V and 8 bases from J, the junction contained 3 bases not matched to a gene. The CDR3 extends over 14 amino acids. Germline assignment: CDR1 SGHVS and CDR2 FNYEAQ. The CDR3 DNA, read in part, is TGTGCCAGCAGCTCGGGACAGGGGGTCGAAAAA. As protein: CASSSGQGVEK. The CDR3 in full is CASSSGQGVEKLFF.

CDR3 region: CASSIPGNYGYTF. The sequenced part of the CDR3 DNA is TGTGCCAGTAGTATACCAGGGAACTATGGC. This chain connects TRBV19 to TRBJ1-2; weak D call: TRBD1 (5 bases). The CDR3 end falls 3 residues outside the read, so it is completed with the germline J gene. The CDR3 is 13 residues long. The germline V gene has CDR1 LNHDA and CDR2 SQIVND (reference sequence). The germline V and J ends were trimmed by 2 bases and 2 bases, with 6 bases remaining between them.

Turning to this clone: The observed sequence ends 3 residues before the CDR3 terminus, with the missing tail filled in from the germline J gene. This chain connects TRBV20-1 to TRBJ1-1; 9 bases fit TRBD1. CDR3 length: 16 residues. Losses at the gene ends were 4 bases for V and 1 base for J; bases not matched to a gene: 10. From germline, CDR1 is DFQATT and CDR2 SNEGSKA (reference sequence). CDR3 in amino acids: CSANVPGQGRNTEAFF. CDR3 DNA, as far as it was read: TGCAGTGCTAACGTCCCGGGACAGGGACGGAACACTGAA.

Points on this clone: The CDR3 end falls 3 residues outside the read, so it is completed with the germline J gene. The chain combines TRBV19 with TRBJ1-1; TRBD1 matches 9 bases. With 2 bases clipped from V and 0 bases from J, the junction kept 4 bases outside the gene matches. The germline gives CDR1 LNHDA, CDR2 SQIVND (reference sequence). The CDR3 is 16 amino acids. CDR3 DNA, as far as it was read: TGTGCCAGTAGTATAAGACAGGGGGTTCTGAACACTGAA. Its protein is CASSIRQGVLNTE. The full-length CDR3 reads as CASSIRQGVLNTEAFF.

On this clone itself: The read halts 3 residues ahead of the CDR3 end, with the missing end drawn from the germline J gene. V usage is TRBV7-9 and J usage is TRBJ2-2; TRBD1 is a possible D gene (6 bases). The germline V gene has CDR1 SEHNR and CDR2 FQNEAQ (reference sequence). This CDR3 spans 14 amino acids. The sequenced part of the CDR3 DNA is TGTGCCAGCAGCGTCTGGGGGCGCGATTCACCG. Its translation is CASSVWGRDSP. The whole CDR3 reads CASSVWGRDSPLFF.

A note on this clone: The CDR3 end falls 3 residues outside the read, so it is completed with the germline J gene. The rearrangement joins TRBV9 to TRBJ1-6; D unresolved. CDR3 length equals 13 residues. The germline gives CDR1 SGDLS, CDR2 YYNGEE. V lost 4 bases and J lost 8, with 10 bases in between. The covered CDR3 bases are TGTGCCAGCAGCCCAAATAGCGATTCACCC. Translating it yields CASSPNSDSP. From start to end, the CDR3 is CASSPNSDSPLHF.